A single sample gave rise to the 4 T cell receptor beta chains below, sequenced in a study of a mutant IDH1 vaccine in newly diagnosed glioma. Time point indicated: week 5, during vaccination. The study gave 300 ug of mutant IDH1 20-mer peptide per vaccine dose, with topical imiquimod. The repertoire was sequenced with immunoSEQ multiplex PCR; TCRdb's copy has only in-frame clones and lacks some. The sample carries over 55,000 clones, 82% recorded once. The antigens for these receptors are not known. The sample here was PBMCs, taken from a glioma patient whose treatment included an IDH1 peptide vaccine. The receptors originated from a woman aged 18-29 years with glioma. Some clones in this sample may be carry-over from other donors' samples.

The chain joins TRBV19 to TRBJ1-1; TRBD1 matches 7 bases. CDR1 is LNHDA, CDR2 SQIVND, per germline (reference sequence). The CDR3 length is 13 residues. After removal of 6 bases from V and 3 bases from J, the junction contained 4 bases not matched to a gene. The CDR3 region is CASSNDRDTEAFF. CDR3 in DNA: TGTGCCAGTAGCAATGACAGGGACACTGAAGCTTTCTTT. The complete variable domain, with remaining parts taken from reference TRBV19 and TRBJ1-1, reads DGGITQSPKYLFRKEGQNVTLSCEQNLNHDAMYWYRQDPGQGLRLIYYSQIVNDFQKGDIAEGYSVSREKKESFPLTVTSAQKNPTAFYLCASSNDRDTEAFFGQGTRLTVV.

This chain uses TRBV7-9 with TRBJ2-1; D is unresolved. This CDR3 contains 14 residues. Trimming took off 5 bases at V and 4 bases at J, with 12 bases between the two ends. Germline-derived CDR1 and CDR2 are SEHNR and FQNEAQ (reference sequence). Here the CDR3 reads CASSPNNPYNEQFF. In nucleotides, the CDR3 is TGTGCCAGCAGCCCAAACAACCCATACAATGAGCAGTTCTTC.

V usage is TRBV11-3 and J usage is TRBJ2-7; D is perhaps TRBD1 (6 bases). The germline CDR1 and CDR2 sequences are SGHNT and YENEEA. CDR3 length: 18 amino acids. V dropped 0 bases and J dropped 0 bases, with 18 bases sitting between them. CDR3 loop: CASSLDLIPRDTSYEQYF. CDR3 DNA: TGTGCCAGCAGCTTAGATCTAATACCTCGGGACACCTCCTACGAGCAGTACTTC. The whole variable domain, remainder taken from reference TRBV11-3 and TRBJ2-7, is EAGVVQSPRYKIIEKKQPVAFWCNPISGHNTLYWYLQNLGQGPELLIRYENEEAVDDSQLPKDRFSAERLKGVDSTLKIQPAELGDSAVYLCASSLDLIPRDTSYEQYFGPGTRLTVT.

The gene calls are TRBV5-6 and TRBJ2-7, with D perhaps TRBD1 or TRBD2 (5 bases each). V lost 5 bases and J lost 4, with 22 bases in between. CDR3 size: 16 residues. Per germline, CDR1 SGHDT and CDR2 YYEEEE. The CDR3 DNA sequence: TGTGCCAGCAGGGGCACCGGGACGAGGGGTAATTACGAGCAGTACTTC. The encoded protein is CASRGTGTRGNYEQYF.